This T cell receptor beta chain originates from a study of follicular helper T cells after annual influenza vaccination (dated by TCRdb to 2017 to 2019). Concerning the study at large: After each seasonal influenza vaccination, blood samples were collected on days 0, 7 and 28. Some subjects were followed across successive annual vaccinations spanning the 2013-2014, 2014-2015 and 2015-2016 seasons to study recall of cTfh clones. One week after vaccination, a second recruited cohort of 12 to 13 subjects (Table S1) displayed a similar ICOS+CD38+ cTfh response. Multi-year samples were obtained from about 6 subjects, with two vaccination seasons covered for a few subjects and three seasons covered for two subjects. Samples from 2013-2014 were cryopreserved, whereas samples from about 2015 were processed immediately after collection.

In light of the paper, this sample's time point label describes: 2014-2015 season, pre-vaccination. Seasonal inactivated influenza vaccine (Fluvarix) was administered to adults, and sorted blood CD4 subsets were tracked by TCRB sequencing before and after vaccination. To be eligible, subjects had to be community-dwelling and could not have received an influenza vaccine during the previous 6 months. Exclusions included influenza vaccine contraindications, substance abuse, HIV/AIDS, active malignancy, immunomodulatory medication and active illness such as respiratory infection. At each time point, somewhere between roughly 40 and 110 mL of blood was taken. Non-naive CD4+CXCR5+PD-1+ cells were defined as circulating Tfh and were sorted into two fractions, ICOS+CD38+ and ICOS-CD38-. PBMC were isolated using Ficoll-Paque PLUS or SepMate separation. Before DNA extraction, cell subsets were sorted from PBMC on a BD FACS Aria.

Libraries were constructed by the immunoSEQ multiplex PCR assay. Adaptive Biotechnologies carried out TCRB amplification, library preparation, sequencing and preliminary bioinformatics at Survey level resolution. For TCRB sequencing, genomic DNA from the sorted cTfh populations was amplified by multiplex PCR. Per the original workflow: Clonality was computed in R as 1 minus normalized Shannon entropy; the Gini index was calculated with the R package ineq. Overlap score was the summed counts of shared sequences divided by total counts of all sequences in both compared samples. Shared-clonotype significance used Fisher's exact test assuming a theoretical repertoire of 10^7 TCRB sequences. Here the immuneACCESS table is served through TCRdb, limited to in-frame sequences with V and J called. Missing clones are a known gap in these copies; in checked studies unresolved V genes cover under half, and the rest lacks a known reason. The DNA gave D and trimming, while V, J and clone size come from that table. The sample includes over 25,000 clones, with around 80% observed a single time. 0.95% to 1.5% of the sample belongs to the ten largest clones.

This clone was recorded once. The antigen this receptor binds is unknown. Per-base qualities were not stored, and no clone one base away is much larger. Overall study outcomes, separate from this receptor: ICOS+CD38+ cTfh clonality correlated with the frequency of that population, and its change correlated with the change in circulating plasmablast frequency. Productive TCRB sequences were recovered from only about 8.5-22% of analyzed cells, so rare clonotypes could not be sampled. Day 7 ICOS+CD38+ clones were most often found later in ICOS-CD38- cTfh, suggesting that subset may serve as a memory reservoir. A recurrent oligoclonal ICOS+CD38+ cTfh response containing tetramer and AIM influenza-specific clonotypes was recalled by successive annual vaccinations.

The germline V gene gives CDR1 as SGHTA and CDR2 as FQGNSA. Relative to germline, V is missing 5 bases and J is missing 0 bases, with 6 bases of the junction outside any gene match. There are 15 amino acids in the CDR3, from cysteine to phenylalanine inclusive. The kept DNA is CDR3 alone, 45 bases in frame from the first base. The rearranged segments are TRBV7-2 and TRBJ2-7, and TRBD2 aligns with 8 junction nucleotides. This sequence was found in an adult who received the influenza vaccine. Sequencing used CXCR5+ CD38- circulating T follicular helper cells from blood, obtained on the day of influenza vaccination. Sample cell subset or site, as interpreted from the label and publication: circulating Tfh, non-naive CD4+CXCR5+PD-1+ (ICOS+CD38+ or ICOS-CD38-). The CDR3: CASSPGGASSYEQYF. The bases read TGTGCCAGCAGCCCGGGGGGGGCAAGCTCCTACGAGCAGTACTTC.